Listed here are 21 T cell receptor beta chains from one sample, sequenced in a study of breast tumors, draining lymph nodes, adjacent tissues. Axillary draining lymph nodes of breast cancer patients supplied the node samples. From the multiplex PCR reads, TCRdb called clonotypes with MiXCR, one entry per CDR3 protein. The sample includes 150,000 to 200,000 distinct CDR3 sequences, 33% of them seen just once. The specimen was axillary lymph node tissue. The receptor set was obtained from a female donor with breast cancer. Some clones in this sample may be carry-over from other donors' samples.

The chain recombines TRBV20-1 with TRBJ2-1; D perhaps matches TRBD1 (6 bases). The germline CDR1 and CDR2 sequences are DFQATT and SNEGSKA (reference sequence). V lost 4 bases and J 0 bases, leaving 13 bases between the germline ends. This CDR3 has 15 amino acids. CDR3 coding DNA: TGCAGTGCTACCCCTCGGGACACCTCCTACAATGAGCAGTTCTTC. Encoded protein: CSATPRDTSYNEQFF.

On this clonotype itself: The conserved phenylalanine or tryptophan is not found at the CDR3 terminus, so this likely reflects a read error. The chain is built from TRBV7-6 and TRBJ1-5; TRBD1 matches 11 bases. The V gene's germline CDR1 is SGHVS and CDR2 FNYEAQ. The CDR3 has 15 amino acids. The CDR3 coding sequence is TGTGCCCGCAGCTTAGGACAGGGGGCAAGTCAGCCCCAGCATTCT. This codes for CARSLGQGASQPQHS.

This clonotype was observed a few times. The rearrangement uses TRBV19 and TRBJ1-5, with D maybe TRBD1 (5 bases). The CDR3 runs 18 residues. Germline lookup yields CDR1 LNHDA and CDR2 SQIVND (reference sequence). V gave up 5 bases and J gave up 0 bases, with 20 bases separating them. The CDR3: CASSRQGSLGISNQPQHF. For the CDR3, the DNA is TGTGCCAGTAGTCGGCAGGGATCCCTGGGAATTAGCAATCAGCCCCAGCATTTT. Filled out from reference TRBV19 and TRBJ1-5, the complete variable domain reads DGGITQSPKYLFRKEGQNVTLSCEQNLNHDAMYWYRQDPGQGLRLIYYSQIVNDFQKGDIAEGYSVSREKKESFPLTVTSAQKNPTAFYLCASSRQGSLGISNQPQHFGDGTRLSIL.

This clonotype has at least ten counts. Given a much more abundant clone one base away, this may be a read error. DNA for the CDR3: TGCGGCGTTGAAGTCGGGGATACGCAGTATTTT. It translates to CGVEVGDTQYF. V and J are TRBV29-1 and TRBJ2-3; D ambiguous. The CDR3 has 11 residues. CDR1 is SQVTM and CDR2 is ANQGSEA in the germline V gene.

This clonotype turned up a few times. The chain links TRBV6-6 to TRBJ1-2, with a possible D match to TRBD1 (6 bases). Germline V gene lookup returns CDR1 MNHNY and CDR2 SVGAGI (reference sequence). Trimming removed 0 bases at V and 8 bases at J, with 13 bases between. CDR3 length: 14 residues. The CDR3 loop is CASSYSSGRGGYTF. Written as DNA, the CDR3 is TGTGCCAGCAGTTACTCTTCGGGCAGGGGCGGCTACACCTTC.

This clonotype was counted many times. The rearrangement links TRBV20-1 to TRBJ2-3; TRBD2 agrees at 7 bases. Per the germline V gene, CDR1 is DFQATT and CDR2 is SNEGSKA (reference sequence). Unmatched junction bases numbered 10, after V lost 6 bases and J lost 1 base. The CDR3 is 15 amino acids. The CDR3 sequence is CSAAIRTSGTDTQYF. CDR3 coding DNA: TGCAGTGCCGCGATAAGAACTAGCGGCACAGATACGCAGTATTTT.

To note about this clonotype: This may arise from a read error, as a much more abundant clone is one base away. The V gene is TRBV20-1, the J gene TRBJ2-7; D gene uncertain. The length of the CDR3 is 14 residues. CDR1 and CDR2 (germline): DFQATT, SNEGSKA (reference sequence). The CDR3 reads CSAREIGTTSEQHF. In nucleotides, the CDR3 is TGCAGTGCTAGAGAGATAGGAACTACCTCCGAGCAGCACTTC.

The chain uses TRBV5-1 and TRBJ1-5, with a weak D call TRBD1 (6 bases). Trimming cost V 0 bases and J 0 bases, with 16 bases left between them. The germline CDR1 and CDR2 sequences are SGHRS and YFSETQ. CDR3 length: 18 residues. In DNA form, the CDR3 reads TGCGCCAGCAGCTTGGACGCAGGGGTAAGGTATAGCAATCAGCCCCAGCATTTT. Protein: CASSLDAGVRYSNQPQHF.

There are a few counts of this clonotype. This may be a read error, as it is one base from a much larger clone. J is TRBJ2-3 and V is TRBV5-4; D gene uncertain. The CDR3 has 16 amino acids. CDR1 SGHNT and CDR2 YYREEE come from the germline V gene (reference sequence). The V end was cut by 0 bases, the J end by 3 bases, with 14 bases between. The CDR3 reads CASSLDAPGPTDTQYF. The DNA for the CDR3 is TGTGCCAGCAGCTTGGATGCTCCGGGTCCGACAGATACGCAGTATTTT.

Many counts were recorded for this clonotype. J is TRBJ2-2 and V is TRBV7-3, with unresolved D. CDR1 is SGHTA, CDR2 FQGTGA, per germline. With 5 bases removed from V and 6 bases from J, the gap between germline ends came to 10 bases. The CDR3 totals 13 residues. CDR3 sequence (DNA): TGTGCCAGCAGCCCCGTTTCCCCCGGGGAGCTGTTTTTT. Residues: CASSPVSPGELFF.

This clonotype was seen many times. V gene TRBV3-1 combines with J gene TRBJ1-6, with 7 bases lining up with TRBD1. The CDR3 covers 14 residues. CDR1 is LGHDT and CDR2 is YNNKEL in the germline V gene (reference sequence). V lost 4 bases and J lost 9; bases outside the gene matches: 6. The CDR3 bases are TGTGCCAGCAGCCCGGTACAGGGGAGTTCACCCCTCCACTTT. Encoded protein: CASSPVQGSSPLHF.

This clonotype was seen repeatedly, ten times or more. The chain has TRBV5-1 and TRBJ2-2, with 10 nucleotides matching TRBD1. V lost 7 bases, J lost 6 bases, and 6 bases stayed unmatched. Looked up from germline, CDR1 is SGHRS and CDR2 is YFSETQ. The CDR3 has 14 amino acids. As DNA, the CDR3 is TGCGCCAGCGGGGGACAGGGGCTTTCCGGGGAGCTGTTTTTT. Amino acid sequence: CASGGQGLSGELFF.

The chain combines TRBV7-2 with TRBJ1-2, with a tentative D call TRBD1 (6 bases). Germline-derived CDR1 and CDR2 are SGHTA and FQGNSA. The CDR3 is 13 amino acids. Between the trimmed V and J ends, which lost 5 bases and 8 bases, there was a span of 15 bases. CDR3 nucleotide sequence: TGTGCCAGCAGCCCCTCGGGGGGGCGAGGCTACACCTTC. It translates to CASSPSGGRGYTF.

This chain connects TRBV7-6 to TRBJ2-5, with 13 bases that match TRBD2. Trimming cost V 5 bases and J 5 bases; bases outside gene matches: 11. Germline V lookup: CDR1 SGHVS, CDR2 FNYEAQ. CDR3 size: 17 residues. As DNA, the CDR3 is TGTGCCAGCAGCCGCAGTGAGACTAGCGGGGGGTTGGAGACCCAGTACTTC. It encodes CASSRSETSGGLETQYF.

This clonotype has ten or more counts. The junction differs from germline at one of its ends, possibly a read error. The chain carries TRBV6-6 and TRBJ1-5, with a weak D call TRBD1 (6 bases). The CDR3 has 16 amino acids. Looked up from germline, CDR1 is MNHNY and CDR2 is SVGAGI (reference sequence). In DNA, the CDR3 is TGTGCCAGCAGTCACTCTAATCTGGGGGCAAGTCAGCCCCAGCATTTT. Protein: CASSHSNLGASQPQHF.

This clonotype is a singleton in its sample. The CDR3 DNA is TGCAGTGCTAGAGGTGCGCGGGGCCCCCCCTACGAGCAGTACTTC. This gives the protein CSARGARGPPYEQYF. This sequence joins TRBV20-1 and TRBJ2-7; D perhaps matches TRBD2 (6 bases). Between the trimmed V and J ends, which lost 1 base and 2 bases, there was a span of 15 bases. The germline gives CDR1 DFQATT, CDR2 SNEGSKA (reference sequence). The CDR3 spans 15 residues.

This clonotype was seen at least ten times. CDR3 protein: CASSLANGQGISYNSPLHF. CDR3 nucleotides: TGCGCCAGCAGCTTGGCCAACGGACAGGGGATCTCCTATAATTCACCCCTCCACTTT. J is TRBJ1-6 and V is TRBV5-1, with TRBD1 identical over 9 bases. The ends lost 0 bases at V and 0 bases at J; junction bases unmatched: 7. This CDR3 comprises 19 residues. The germline gives CDR1 SGHRS, CDR2 YFSETQ.

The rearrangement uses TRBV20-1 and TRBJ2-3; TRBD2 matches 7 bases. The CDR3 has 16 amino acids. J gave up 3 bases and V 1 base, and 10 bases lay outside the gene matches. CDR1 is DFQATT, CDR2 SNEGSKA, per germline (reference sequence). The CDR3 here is CSARGGGRGGTDTQYF. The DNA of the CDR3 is TGCAGTGCTAGAGGGGGGGGGAGGGGAGGAACAGATACGCAGTATTTT.

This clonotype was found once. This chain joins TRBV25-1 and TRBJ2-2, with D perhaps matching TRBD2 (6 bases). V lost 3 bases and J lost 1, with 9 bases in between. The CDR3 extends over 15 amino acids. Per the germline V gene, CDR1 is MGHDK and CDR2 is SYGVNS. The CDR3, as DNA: TGTGCCAGCAGTGATCGTAGCGGGAACACCGGGGAGCTGTTTTTT. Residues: CASSDRSGNTGELFF.

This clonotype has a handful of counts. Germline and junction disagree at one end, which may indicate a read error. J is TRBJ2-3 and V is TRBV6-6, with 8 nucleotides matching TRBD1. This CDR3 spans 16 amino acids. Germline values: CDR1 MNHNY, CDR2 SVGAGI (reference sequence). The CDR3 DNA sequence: TGTGCCAGCAGTCACTCGTGGCAGGGGGCAGAAGATACGCAGTATTTT. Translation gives CASSHSWQGAEDTQYF.

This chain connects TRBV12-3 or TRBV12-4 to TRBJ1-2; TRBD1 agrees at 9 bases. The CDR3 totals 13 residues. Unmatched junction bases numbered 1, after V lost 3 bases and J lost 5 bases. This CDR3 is CASSFDRGYGYTF. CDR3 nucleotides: TGTGCCAGCAGTTTCGACAGGGGGTATGGCTACACCTTC.